The TCR beta chain under discussion was sequenced for a study of shared clonotypes between healthy human individuals. Deep was the level at which the assay was run. In the authors' workflow: Junction-only sequences without quality scores were provided by ImmunoSEQ, so filtering was different. Sequencing used immunoSEQ multiplex PCR; TCRdb keeps in-frame clones, though not all of them. From that table come the V and J calls and clone size; the DNA was used to work out D and trimming. The table records some 2.1 million clones, 80% to 95% of them present only once. Naivety among CD8 cells was defined by CD45RO negativity and positive CCR7 selection, thereby excluding terminally differentiated effector memory CD45RA+ cells. In this sample, this clone turned up once. Antigen specificity is unknown. General study findings and limits: Clonotype sharing among donors, it was expected, would be affected by sequencing depth.

The CDR3 totals 15 residues. V lost 4 bases and J 4 bases, leaving 17 bases between the germline ends. The germline gives CDR1 SGHRS, CDR2 YFSETQ. The chain recombines TRBV5-1 with TRBJ1-2; D is ambiguous. This clonotype was sampled from a man aged 18 to 30 in good health. Some clones in this sample may be carry-over from other donors' samples. The sequenced material came from naive CD8+ T cells from PBMCs. For the CDR3, the DNA is TGCGCCAGCAGCGTAAAAGTGGGGTCCTTCTATGGCTACACCTTC. Its translation is CASSVKVGSFYGYTF.